The 6 T cell receptor beta chains below all came from one sample that was sequenced in a study of identical twins. Using its own MiXCR run on the 5' RACE reads, TCRdb lists one record per CDR3 protein. The repertoire has under 250,000 distinct CDR3 sequences, 7.5% of them found once; the top ten carry around 5.4%. These records were also assigned to another study, of yellow fever vaccine responses in identical twins.

Sequenced sample: CD8+ T cells sorted from blood. Receptors originate from a woman aged 18-30 years in good health.

Many counts were recorded for this clonotype. The chain recombines TRBV6-1 with TRBJ1-5; 11 nucleotides align to TRBD1. Losses at the gene ends were 5 bases for V and 6 bases for J; bases not matched to a gene: 6. CDR1 and CDR2 (germline): MNHNS, SASEGT. There are 15 residues in the CDR3. DNA of the CDR3: TGTGCCAGCAGTAAGGGGACAGGGGGTGGTCAGCCCCAGCATTTT. Amino acids: CASSKGTGGGQPQHF.

This clonotype was counted many times. CDR3 region: CSARDSEGYYEQYV. The CDR3 DNA reads as TGCAGTGCTAGAGACAGCGAGGGATACTACGAGCAGTACGTC. The rearrangement uses TRBV20-1 and TRBJ2-7, with a possible D match to TRBD2 (5 bases). The CDR3 extends over 14 amino acids. Trimming stripped 0 bases from V and 3 bases from J, with 12 bases between. Germline V gene sequence: CDR1 DFQATT, CDR2 SNEGSKA (reference sequence).

This clonotype was counted at least ten times. The rearrangement joins TRBV4-1 to TRBJ2-2, with a tentative D call TRBD1 (5 bases). This CDR3 region has 13 residues. V was clipped by 5 bases and J by 8 bases, with 12 bases between them. CDR1 is MGHRA and CDR2 is YSYEKL in the germline V gene. The CDR3 DNA follows: TGCGCCAGCAGCGAGACAGCCTTGGGGGAGCTGTTTTTT. Residues: CASSETALGELFF.

This clonotype was counted between two and nine times. This chain connects TRBV3-1 to TRBJ2-7; D might be TRBD1 (5 bases). The CDR3 sequence is 14 residues long. Germline assignment: CDR1 LGHDT and CDR2 YNNKEL (reference sequence). Trimming removed 1 base at V and 2 bases at J, with 9 bases between. The CDR3 is CASSQGRGAYEQYV. CDR3 bases: TGTGCCAGCAGCCAAGGAAGGGGCGCCTACGAGCAGTACGTC.

This clonotype turned up a few times. This chain uses TRBV28 with TRBJ1-4; tentatively, D is TRBD1 (6 bases). The CDR3 is 15 amino acids. Germline V gene lookup returns CDR1 MDHEN and CDR2 SYDVKM. Between the trimmed V and J ends, which lost 2 bases and 13 bases, there was a span of 20 bases. CDR3 nucleotide sequence: TGTGCCAGCAGTTTACCGACGTGGGAACAGGGATCACTGTTTTTT. Encoded protein: CASSLPTWEQGSLFF.

This clonotype was observed a few times. The CDR3: CASRLGSGGYINEQFF. The CDR3 coding sequence is TGTGCCAGTAGATTGGGCTCAGGGGGCTATATCAATGAGCAGTTCTTC. The chain carries TRBV19 and TRBJ2-1; 8 bases match TRBD1. The germline V gene has CDR1 LNHDA and CDR2 SQIVND (reference sequence). The CDR3 is made up of 16 amino acids. Unmatched junction bases numbered 13, after V lost 6 bases and J lost 6 bases.